The TCR beta chain under discussion was sequenced for a study of blood T cell repertoires in COVID-19 (dated by TCRdb to 2019 to 2021). Some background on the complete study: The collaborator samples originated in the United States, Italy and Spain and spanned the acute and convalescent phases of COVID-19. Where HLA class I and class II types were available, the types were taken from metadata supplied by the sample provider, not from assay-based typing. The prospective study material was composed of cDNA or gDNA derived from T cells, B-cell-depleted T cells, or PBMCs. The repertoires were released in a freely available public database intended as a resource for research on the immune response to SARS-CoV-2. Nearly every sample came with metadata listing a de-identified subject ID, COVID-19 status, age in years and sex. Deeply sampled blood TCRbeta repertoires from subjects exposed to, actively infected with, or recovered from COVID-19 were included in the dataset. Samples came from the ongoing ImmuneRACE study (first 160 participants) plus 1,254 subjects from 6 global collaborators. Beyond this particular receptor, the publication reports: The quantity of clinical and demographic metadata differed by source and by participant and was supplied without curation.

TCRbeta CDR3 regions were amplified from genomic DNA by means of the immunoSEQ Assay, a bias-controlled multiplex PCR. Processing in the source paper ran as follows. The number of nucleated cells in each sample was estimated from the amplification of reference gene primers within the assay. To quantify the absolute abundance of each unique TCRbeta CDR3 rearrangement, sequence reads were collapsed and filtered. Productive Simpson clonality was computed per sample as the square root of Simpson's diversity index over productive rearrangements. Held by TCRdb, this immuneACCESS table contains in-frame sequences only and omits some clones. Under half of the omission traces to an unresolved V gene where checked; the cause of the rest is unknown. The V and J calls and clone size come from that table; D and trimming were worked out from the DNA. Across this sample there are about 140,000 clones, with roughly 80% seen only once. The ten largest clones add up to approximately 9.4% of the sample.

Each collaborating institution followed its own protocols to collect whole blood in K2EDTA tubes. For TCRbeta analysis, collaborators shipped samples as frozen whole blood, isolated PBMCs, or DNA extracted from either of those sample types. The junction carries 17 bases between V and J, which are trimmed by 6 bases and 5 bases respectively. Via the germline V gene, CDR1 is SGHVS and CDR2 FQNEAQ. Its CDR3 holds 16 amino acids, cysteine through phenylalanine. Of all the DNA, just the CDR3 is kept, 48 bases in frame from base 1. Regarding this clone: Its specific antigen is unknown. No much larger clonotype is one base removed from it; base qualities were not supplied.

The specimen sequenced was peripheral blood. The rearranged chain carries TRBV7-8 and TRBJ1-6, with the D gene too uncertain to name. This sequence originates from a woman in her 50s with active or convalescent COVID-19. This receptor has the CDR3 CASSKATGLDNSPLHF. In nucleotide form, the sequence is TGTGCCAGCAGTAAAGCGACGGGGTTGGATAATTCACCCCTCCACTTT.